The clone carrying this TCR beta chain is a singleton in its sample. Its antigen is not known. These data come from a study of cytomegalovirus exposure and HLA in healthy donors. In the study overall: In a previous analysis, about 100 million unique TCR beta sequences were found from 150 million to 200 million T cells.

The PCR had 60 Vbeta and 13 Jbeta primers. Profiled with immunoSEQ multiplex PCR; TCRdb holds only in-frame clones, not every one. Of about 130,000 clones in the sample, around 83% are singletons; the top ten hold 2.5% to 3%. The study's findings and limits: The availability of immune exposure information extended only to CMV serostatus. The study designated 164 TCR beta chains cytomegalovirus-associated. Fewer N-insertions than the 666-donor mean were reportedly shown by an Asian-associated ancestry cluster in a later analysis.

Unmatched junction bases numbered 7, after V lost 6 bases and J lost 8 bases. The CDR3 runs to 13 residues. The V gene's germline CDR1 is MNHEY and CDR2 SVGAGI. The chain joins TRBV6-5 to TRBJ1-2; TRBD1 matches 9 bases. The material sequenced was PBMCs. The origin of this receptor is a young woman in good health and CMV-seropositive. CDR3 in amino acids: CASSLGTGQGYTF. The CDR3, as DNA: TGTGCCAGCAGCCTCGGGACAGGGCAGGGCTACACCTTC.